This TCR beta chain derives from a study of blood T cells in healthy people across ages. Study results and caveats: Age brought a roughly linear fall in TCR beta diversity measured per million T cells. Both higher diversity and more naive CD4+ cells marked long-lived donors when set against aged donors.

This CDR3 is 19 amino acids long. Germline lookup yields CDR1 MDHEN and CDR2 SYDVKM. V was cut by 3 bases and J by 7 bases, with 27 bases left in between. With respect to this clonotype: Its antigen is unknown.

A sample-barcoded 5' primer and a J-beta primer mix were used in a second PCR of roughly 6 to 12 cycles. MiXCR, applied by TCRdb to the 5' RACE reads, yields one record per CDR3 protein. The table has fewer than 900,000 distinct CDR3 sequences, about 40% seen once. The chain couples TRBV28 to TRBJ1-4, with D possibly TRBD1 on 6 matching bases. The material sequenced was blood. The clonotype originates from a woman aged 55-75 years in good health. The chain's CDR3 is CASSLVNGGHQGGGEKLFF. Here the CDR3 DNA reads TGTGCCAGCAGTTTGGTGAACGGGGGCCACCAGGGCGGTGGTGAAAAACTGTTTTTT.